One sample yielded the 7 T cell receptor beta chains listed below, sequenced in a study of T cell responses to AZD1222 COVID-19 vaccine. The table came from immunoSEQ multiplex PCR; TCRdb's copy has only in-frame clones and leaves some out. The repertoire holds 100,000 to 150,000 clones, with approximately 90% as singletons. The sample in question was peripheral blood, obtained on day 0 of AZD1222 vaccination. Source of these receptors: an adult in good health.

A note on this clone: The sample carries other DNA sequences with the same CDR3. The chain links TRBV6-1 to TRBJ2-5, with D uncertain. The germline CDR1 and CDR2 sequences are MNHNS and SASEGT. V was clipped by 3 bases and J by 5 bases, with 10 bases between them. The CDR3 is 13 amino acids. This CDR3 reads CASSEVDRETQYF. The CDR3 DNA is TGTGCCAGCAGTGAGGTCGACCGGGAGACCCAGTACTTC.

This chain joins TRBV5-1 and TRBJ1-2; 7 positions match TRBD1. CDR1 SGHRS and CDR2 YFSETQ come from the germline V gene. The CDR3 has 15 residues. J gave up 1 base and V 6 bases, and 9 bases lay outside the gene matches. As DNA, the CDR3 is TGCGCCAGCAACTCGGGACAGACAAATAACTATGGCTACACCTTC. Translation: CASNSGQTNNYGYTF.

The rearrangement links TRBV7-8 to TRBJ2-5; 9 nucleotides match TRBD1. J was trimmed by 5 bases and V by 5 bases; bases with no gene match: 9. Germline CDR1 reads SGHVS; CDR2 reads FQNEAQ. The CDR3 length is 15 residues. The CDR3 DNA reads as TGTGCCAGCAGCCCCTGGGACAGGGTTTGGGAGACCCAGTACTTC. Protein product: CASSPWDRVWETQYF.

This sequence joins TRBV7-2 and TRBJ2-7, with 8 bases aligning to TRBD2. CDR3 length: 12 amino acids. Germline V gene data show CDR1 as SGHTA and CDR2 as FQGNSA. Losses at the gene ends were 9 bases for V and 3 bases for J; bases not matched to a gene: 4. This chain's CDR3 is CASSGNYYEQYF. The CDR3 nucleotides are TGTGCCAGTAGCGGGAATTACTACGAGCAGTACTTC.

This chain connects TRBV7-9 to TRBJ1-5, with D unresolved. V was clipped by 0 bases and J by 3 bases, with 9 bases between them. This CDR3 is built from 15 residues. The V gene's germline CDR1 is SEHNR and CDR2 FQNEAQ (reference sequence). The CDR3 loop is CASSLAGNTNQPQHF. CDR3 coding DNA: TGTGCCAGCAGCTTAGCAGGGAACACCAATCAGCCCCAGCATTTT.

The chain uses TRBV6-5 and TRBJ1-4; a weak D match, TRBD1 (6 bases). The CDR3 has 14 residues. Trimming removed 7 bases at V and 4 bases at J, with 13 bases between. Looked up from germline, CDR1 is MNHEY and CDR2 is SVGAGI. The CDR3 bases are TGTGCCAGCAACTTAGACAGGCTTAATGAAAAACTGTTTTTT. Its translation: CASNLDRLNEKLFF.

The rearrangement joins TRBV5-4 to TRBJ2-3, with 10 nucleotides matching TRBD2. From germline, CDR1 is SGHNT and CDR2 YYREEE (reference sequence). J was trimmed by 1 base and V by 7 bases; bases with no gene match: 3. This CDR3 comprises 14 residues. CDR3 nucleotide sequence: TGTGCCAGCGAGCTAGCGGGGGGCACAGATACGCAGTATTTT. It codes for CASELAGGTDTQYF.